This is a list of T cell receptor beta chains from one sample in a study of long-term antiretroviral therapy in people with HIV. Here immunoSEQ multiplex PCR was the method, and the copy in TCRdb shows in-frame clones only, minus some. This sample has roughly 34,000 clones, with about 85% found just once. Specimen: unsorted PBMCs, collected 1.9 years after starting antiretroviral therapy. The receptors were gathered from a man aged 18 to 30 with HIV. Each CDR3 is given with its conserved first and last residue. Each record gives: clone size, D gene, J gene, V gene, CDR3 DNA, CDR3 protein. The D gene is left open where the match is weak. Size values are once, few and many counts, or a class for expanded clones, and some rows have none.

NA	NA	TRBJ1-5	TRBV7-8	TGTGCCAGCAGCCCGGTCGGGGGGGTTGGGCAGCCCCAGCATTTT	CASSPVGGVGQPQHF
NA	NA	TRBJ2-1	TRBV7-3	TGTGCCAGCAGCTTAACAGGCAATGAGCAGTTCTTC	CASSLTGNEQFF
few	NA	TRBJ1-5	TRBV19	TGTGCCAGTAGTGGGGTTCACAATCAGCCCCAGCATTTT	CASSGVHNQPQHF
NA	NA	TRBJ2-3	TRBV5-1	TGCGCCAGCAGCTTGACGGGGGCCGAAGCAGGCACAGATACGCAGTATTTT	CASSLTGAEAGTDTQYF
NA	NA	TRBJ2-2	TRBV7-9	TGTGCCAGCAGCTTGCAGATCGGCGGGGAGCTGTTTTTT	CASSLQIGGELFF
NA	TRBD2	TRBJ2-3	TRBV28	TGTGCCAGCCCCCCTTCCCGGACTAGCGGATTCACAGATACGCAGTATTTT	CASPPSRTSGFTDTQYF
NA	NA	TRBJ2-5	TRBV4-2	TGTGCCAGCAGCCAAGCAGGGGCGACCCAGTACTTC	CASSQAGATQYF
NA	TRBD1	TRBJ1-2	TRBV5-4	TGTGCCAGCAGCTTAACTGGACAGGGTCATGGCTACACCTTC	CASSLTGQGHGYTF
NA	TRBD1	TRBJ1-4	TRBV4-2	TGTGCCAGCAGCCTAGGACAGGACGATGAAAAACTGTTTTTT	CASSLGQDDEKLFF
few	TRBD1	TRBJ1-1	TRBV4-2	TGTGCCAGCAGCCAAGAAGTTACAGGGGGGACTGAAGCTTTCTTT	CASSQEVTGGTEAFF
NA	TRBD1	TRBJ2-5	TRBV5-1	TGCGCCAGCAGCCCCGGGACAGGGGGATACCAAGAGACCCAGTACTTC	CASSPGTGGYQETQYF
once	NA	TRBJ2-3	TRBV28	TGTGCCAGCAGTTTGTTCACAGCAACCAGCACAGATACGCAGTATTTT	CASSLFTATSTDTQYF
few	NA	TRBJ2-5	TRBV7-2	TGTGCCAGCAGCTTACGAGTCGCAGGGCTAGAGACCCAGTACTTC	CASSLRVAGLETQYF
NA	NA	TRBJ1-2	TRBV5-4	TGTGCCAGCGCGTCGGGGGGGCGCGGCTATGGCTACACCTTC	CASASGGRGYGYTF
NA	NA	TRBJ2-1	TRBV30	TGTGCTCAGGCCAGGGGCATCAATGAGCAGTTCTTC	CAQARGINEQFF